The clone carrying this T cell receptor (beta chain) was seen a single time. Sequencing used immunoSEQ multiplex PCR; TCRdb keeps in-frame clones, though not all of them. The sample has fewer than 350,000 clones; over 75% are singletons. The data belong to a study of blood T cell repertoires in COVID-19. The receptor was derived from a woman aged 25 to 45 with COVID-19, enrolled during active disease. The sequenced sample consisted of peripheral blood.

The DNA of the CDR3 is TGTGCCAGCTCCCGACAGGGGACGATCACAGATACGCAGTATTTT. Protein: CASSRQGTITDTQYF. V gene TRBV2 combines with J gene TRBJ2-3, with TRBD1 matching 8 bases. The germline V gene encodes CDR1 SNHLY and CDR2 FYNNEI. The CDR3 consists of 15 residues. V gave up 8 bases and J gave up 2 bases; unmatched junction bases: 9.